This T cell receptor beta chain emerged from a study of blood T cell repertoires in COVID-19. About the study: The cDNA or gDNA used as material had been derived from T cells, B-cell-depleted T cells, or PBMCs.

Authors' processing steps: Amplification with reference gene primers provided the estimates of nucleated cell counts. Some clones are missing from TCRdb's copy, which holds only in-frame ones; the method was immunoSEQ multiplex PCR. That table gives V, J and clone size, and the DNA gave D and trimming. The sample holds about 170,000 clones, about 86% seen once. This CDR3 region has 18 residues. The germline V gene encodes CDR1 SGHTA and CDR2 FQGNSA. The V end lost 0 bases, the J end lost 10 bases, and 22 bases lay between the germline ends. This study enrolled people aged 18 to 89 from approximately 24 US geographic areas.

The gene calls are TRBV7-2 and TRBJ1-6; D possibly corresponds to TRBD1 (6 bases). What was sequenced was PBMCs or T cells enriched from blood (not recorded which). This receptor was taken from a woman between 50 and 59 years old in a cohort exposed to, infected with or recovered from COVID-19 (not recorded which). As DNA, the CDR3 is TGTGCCAGCAGCTTAGCCTCCTTGGGCCAGGGGCCGCGATCACCCCTCCACTTT. The encoded protein is CASSLASLGQGPRSPLHF.